This record looks at one TCR beta chain sequence and its context. The antigen is unknown. The entry originates in a study of response to subunit inactivated influenza vaccine. The study's findings and limits: Authors suggested that a seasonal influenza vaccination recruits few new T cells each time.

TCRdb called the RT-PCR reads again in MiXCR, with one record for every CDR3 protein. The sample lists 450,000 to 700,000 distinct CDR3 sequences; around 13% were seen once. The clonotype originates from a man over 45 who received an inactivated influenza vaccine. Source: PBMCs from blood, taken about 13 days after vaccination.

The CDR3, as DNA: TGTGCCAGCAGGCCAACATCCGGGACTAGCGGGATTGTAGGGGAGCTGTTTTTT. Encoded protein: CASRPTSGTSGIVGELFF. The chain employs TRBV2 and TRBJ2-2; 13 bases are a match to TRBD2. Trimming removed 6 bases from V and 8 bases from J; junction bases left unmatched: 15. The CDR3 is 18 amino acids. Germline CDR1 reads SNHLY; CDR2 reads FYNNEI.